The clone carrying this T cell receptor (beta chain) appeared many times. The antigen is unknown. The sample belongs to a study of T cells in Graves' hyperthyroidism and ophthalmopathy. From RNA transcripts, TCR beta CDR3 regions were amplified. With the HTBI primer set, the TCR CDR3 went through a first round of RT-PCR. TCRdb analysed the multiplex PCR reads with MiXCR anew, one entry per CDR3 protein. The table shows 450,000 to 600,000 distinct CDR3 sequences, with 14% occurring only once. Hyperthyroidism, newly diagnosed and lasting under 2 months, affected patients aged 18 to 65. The PBMCs were taken from around 10 ml of fresh peripheral blood. CDR1 is LNHNV, CDR2 YYDKDF, per germline (reference sequence). Trimming cost V 8 bases and J 2 bases, with 16 bases left between them. The CDR3 covers 15 residues. Study outcomes and limitations: Ophthalmopathy got predicted by the model a median 6.5 months before its onset. In the blood, most expanded thyroid clonotypes above 0.001 appeared as well.

Sequences were obtained from blood. This TCR was sampled from a woman aged 40 to 50 with Graves' hyperthyroidism. The chain combines TRBV15 with TRBJ1-5; D is uncertain. Here the CDR3 reads CATAGPMGGNQPQHF. As DNA, the CDR3 is TGTGCCACCGCAGGACCGATGGGAGGCAATCAGCCCCAGCATTTT.